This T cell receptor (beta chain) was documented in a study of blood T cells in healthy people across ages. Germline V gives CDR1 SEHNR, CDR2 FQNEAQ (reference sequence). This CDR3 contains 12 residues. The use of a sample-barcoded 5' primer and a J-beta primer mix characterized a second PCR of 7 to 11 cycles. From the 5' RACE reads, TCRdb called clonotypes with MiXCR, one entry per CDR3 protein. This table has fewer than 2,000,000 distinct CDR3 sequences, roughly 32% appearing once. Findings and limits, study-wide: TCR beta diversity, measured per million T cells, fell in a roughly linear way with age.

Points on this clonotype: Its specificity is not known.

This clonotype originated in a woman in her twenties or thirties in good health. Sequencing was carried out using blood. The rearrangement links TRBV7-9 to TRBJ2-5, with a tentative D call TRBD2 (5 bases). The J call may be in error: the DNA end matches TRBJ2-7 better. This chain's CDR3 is CASSLMRDEQYF. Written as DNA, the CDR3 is TGTGCCAGCAGCTTGATGAGGGACGAGCAGTACTTC.